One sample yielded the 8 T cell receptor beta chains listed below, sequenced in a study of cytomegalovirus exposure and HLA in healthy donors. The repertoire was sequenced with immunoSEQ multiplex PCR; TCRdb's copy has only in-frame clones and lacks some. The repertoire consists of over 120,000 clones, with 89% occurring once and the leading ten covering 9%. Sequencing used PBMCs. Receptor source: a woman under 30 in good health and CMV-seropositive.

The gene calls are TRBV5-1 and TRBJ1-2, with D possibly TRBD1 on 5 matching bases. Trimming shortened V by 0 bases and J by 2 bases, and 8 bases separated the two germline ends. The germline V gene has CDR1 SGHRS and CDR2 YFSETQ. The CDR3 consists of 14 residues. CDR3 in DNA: TGCGCCAGCAGCTTGGAGGGGTTAAACTATGGCTACACCTTC. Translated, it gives CASSLEGLNYGYTF.

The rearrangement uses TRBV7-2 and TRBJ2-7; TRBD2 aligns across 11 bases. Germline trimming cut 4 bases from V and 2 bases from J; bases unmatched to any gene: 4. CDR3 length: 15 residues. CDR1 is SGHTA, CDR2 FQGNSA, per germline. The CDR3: CASSSLAGGAYEQYF. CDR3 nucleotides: TGTGCCAGCAGCTCGCTAGCGGGGGGCGCCTACGAGCAGTACTTC. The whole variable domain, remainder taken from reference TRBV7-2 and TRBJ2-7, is GAGVSQSPSNKVTEKGKDVELRCDPISGHTALYWYRQSLGQGLEFLIYFQGNSAPDKSGLPSDRFSAERTGGSVSTLTIQRTQQEDSAVYLCASSSLAGGAYEQYFGPGTRLTVT.

The CDR3 DNA follows: TGTGCCAGTAGTATAACAGTAGATTCACCCCTCCACTTT. As protein: CASSITVDSPLHF. V gene TRBV19 combines with J gene TRBJ1-6, with no clear D. Germline V CDR1 and CDR2: LNHDA, SQIVND (reference sequence). CDR3 size: 13 residues. V lost 2 bases, J lost 8 bases, and 7 bases lay in between.

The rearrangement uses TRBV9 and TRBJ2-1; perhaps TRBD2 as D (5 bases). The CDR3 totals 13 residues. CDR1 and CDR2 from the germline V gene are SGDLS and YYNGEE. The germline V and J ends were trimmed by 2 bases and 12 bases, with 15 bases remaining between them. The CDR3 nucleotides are TGTGCCAGCAGCGTCCAATTGACTACCTTGCAGTTCTTC. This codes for CASSVQLTTLQFF.

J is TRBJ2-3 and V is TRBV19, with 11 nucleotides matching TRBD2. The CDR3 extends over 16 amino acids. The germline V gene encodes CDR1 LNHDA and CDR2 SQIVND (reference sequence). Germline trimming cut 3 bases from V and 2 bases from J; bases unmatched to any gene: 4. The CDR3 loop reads CASSITSGGNTDTQYF. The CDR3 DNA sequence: TGTGCCAGTAGTATTACTAGCGGGGGAAACACAGATACGCAGTATTTT.

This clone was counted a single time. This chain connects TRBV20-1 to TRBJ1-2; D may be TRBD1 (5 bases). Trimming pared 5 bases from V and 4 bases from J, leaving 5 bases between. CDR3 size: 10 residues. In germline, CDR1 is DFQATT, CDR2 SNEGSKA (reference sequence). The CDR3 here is CSADSYGYTF. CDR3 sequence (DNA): TGCAGTGCTGACAGCTATGGCTACACCTTC.

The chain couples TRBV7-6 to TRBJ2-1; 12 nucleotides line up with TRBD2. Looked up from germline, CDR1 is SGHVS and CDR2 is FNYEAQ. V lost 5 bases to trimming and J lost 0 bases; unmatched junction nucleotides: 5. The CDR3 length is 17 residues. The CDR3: CASSLLAGGSSYNEQFF. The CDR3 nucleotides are TGTGCCAGCAGCCTCCTAGCGGGGGGGAGCTCCTACAATGAGCAGTTCTTC.

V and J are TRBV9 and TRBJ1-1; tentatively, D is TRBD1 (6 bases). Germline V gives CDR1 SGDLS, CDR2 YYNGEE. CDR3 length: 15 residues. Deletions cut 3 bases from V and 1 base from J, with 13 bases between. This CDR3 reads CASSEQGISNTEAFF. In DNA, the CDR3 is TGTGCCAGCAGCGAGCAGGGGATATCGAACACTGAAGCTTTCTTT.